These 2 T cell receptor beta chains came from one sample sequenced in a study of cytomegalovirus exposure and HLA in healthy donors. Researchers ran the PCR with 60 Vbeta and 13 Jbeta primers. TCRdb's table, derived via immunoSEQ multiplex PCR, lists solely in-frame clones and lacks some. The sample spans 100,000 to 150,000 clones; the ten largest clones claim about 1.7%. The sequenced sample consisted of PBMCs. Source of these receptors: a man between 18 and 29 years old in good health and CMV-seronegative.

This chain links TRBV7-2 with TRBJ2-2, with D hard to call. V lost 5 bases and J lost 2, with 18 bases in between. The CDR3 consists of 17 residues. Germline values: CDR1 SGHTA, CDR2 FQGNSA. The CDR3 DNA sequence: TGTGCCAGCAGCCCAACAAAGTCTTGGGCCAACACCGGGGAGCTGTTTTTT. Residues: CASSPTKSWANTGELFF.

The gene calls are TRBV7-9 and TRBJ2-5; D gene unclear. The CDR3 is 11 residues long. Per the germline V gene, CDR1 is SEHNR and CDR2 is FQNEAQ (reference sequence). Trimming stripped 8 bases from V and 1 base from J, with 5 bases between. Here the CDR3 DNA reads TGTGCCAGCCGTTTCCAAGAGACCCAGTACTTC. As protein: CASRFQETQYF.